The clone carrying this TCR beta chain was seen many times. TCRdb re-called the PCR reads with MiXCR. The sample consists of 80,000 to 85,000 clones, about 12% of them appearing once. Until they underwent thyroid surgery, no patient had received any treatment. This sample is part of a study of metastatic and nonmetastatic thyroid tumors. The material sequenced was tumor tissue. This clonotype originated in a female donor with papillary thyroid cancer or a benign thyroid nodule (not recorded which). Some clones in this sample may be carry-over from other donors' samples.

The CDR3 DNA reads as TGTGCCAGCAGTTTAGGGGGAGGTCGGGAAGAGACCCAGTACTTC. Its protein is CASSLGGGREETQYF. The chain joins TRBV27 to TRBJ2-5, with a possible D match to TRBD2 (6 bases). In germline, CDR1 is MNHEY, CDR2 SMNVEV (reference sequence). The V and J ends lost 2 bases and 3 bases respectively, with 13 bases between them. The CDR3 has 15 amino acids.